The 27 T cell receptor beta chains presented below share a single source sample, sequenced in a study of tumor-infiltrating lymphocytes in localized non-small cell lung cancer. Produced via immunoSEQ multiplex PCR; TCRdb's table is partial and in-frame only. Seen here are approximately 14,000 clones, more than 80% observed once, and the top ten hold under 3%. The sequencing input was lung tumor tissue. Source of these receptors: a human donor with non-small cell lung cancer.

The chain carries TRBV7-2 and TRBJ2-3; D remains unclear. V was cut by 4 bases and J by 6 bases, with 14 bases left in between. The CDR3 is 14 residues long. Germline-derived CDR1 and CDR2 are SGHTA and FQGNSA. CDR3 protein: CASSSGRPRDTQYF. The CDR3 DNA reads as TGTGCCAGCAGCTCAGGACGCCCGCGGGATACGCAGTATTTT.

In the case of this clone: Within the sample, other DNA sequences also encode this same CDR3. As DNA, the CDR3 is TGTGCCAGCAGCCAAGGGACAGGGTATTACGAGCAGTACTTC. Amino acids: CASSQGTGYYEQYF. The chain has TRBV14 and TRBJ2-7, with 8 bases fitting TRBD1. This CDR3 comprises 14 residues. Germline CDR1 and CDR2: SGHDN and FVKESK. Trimming took 1 base from V and 4 from J; bases not matched to a gene: 3.

J is TRBJ2-7 and V is TRBV6-6; D could derive from TRBD1 or TRBD2 (6 bases each). The CDR3 has 14 residues. The germline V and J ends were trimmed by 3 bases and 5 bases, with 14 bases remaining between them. CDR1 MNHNY and CDR2 SVGAGI come from the germline V gene (reference sequence). In DNA, the CDR3 is TGTGCCAGCAGTTATGGGGGGCGCCCGCACGAGCAGTACTTC. Translating gives CASSYGGRPHEQYF.

The chain uses TRBV6-6 and TRBJ2-4; D possibly corresponds to TRBD1 (6 bases). CDR1 MNHNY and CDR2 SVGAGI come from the germline V gene (reference sequence). The CDR3 has 15 residues. Trimming removed 2 bases from V and 0 bases from J, with 8 bases in between. CDR3 protein: CASSYGTLAKNIQYF. CDR3 nucleotides: TGTGCCAGCAGTTACGGGACATTAGCCAAAAACATTCAGTACTTC.

This clone was detected once. The rearrangement links TRBV4-2 to TRBJ1-2; D gene uncertain. There are 13 residues in the CDR3. V shed 0 bases and J shed 4 bases, with 6 bases lying between them. The germline V gene encodes CDR1 LGHNA and CDR2 YNFKEQ. DNA of the CDR3: TGTGCCAGCAGCCAAGATTACAGCTATGGCTACACCTTC. Its protein is CASSQDYSYGYTF.

The genes are TRBV7-2 and TRBJ2-3; unclear D gene. The ends were cut back, 1 base at V and 4 bases at J, with 9 bases in the middle. Germline CDR1 is SGHTA and CDR2 is FQGNSA. The CDR3 loop spans 14 amino acids. CDR3 nucleotide sequence: TGTGCCAGCAGCTTAGTCTCGACCGCAGATACGCAGTATTTT. Its protein is CASSLVSTADTQYF.

This clone was recorded once. This chain links TRBV7-2 with TRBJ1-1; a possible D gene is TRBD1 (5 bases). V dropped 8 bases and J dropped 0 bases, with 7 bases sitting between them. The V gene's germline CDR1 is SGHTA and CDR2 FQGNSA. This CDR3 region has 12 residues. Here the CDR3 reads CASGGVNTEAFF. CDR3 bases: TGTGCCAGCGGGGGGGTGAACACTGAAGCTTTCTTT.

J is TRBJ2-6 and V is TRBV4-3; D unresolved. The V end lost 1 base, the J end lost 4 bases, and 2 bases lay between the germline ends. This CDR3 region has 13 residues. Germline lookup yields CDR1 LGHNA and CDR2 YSLEER. CDR3 nucleotide sequence: TGCGCCAGCAGCCAAGTGGGGGCCAACGTCCTGACTTTC. It encodes CASSQVGANVLTF.

V is TRBV7-3 and J is TRBJ2-5, with 10 bases lining up with TRBD2. Germline-derived CDR1 and CDR2 are SGHTA and FQGTGA. The CDR3 has 14 amino acids. J lost 4 bases, V lost 4 bases, and 3 bases had no gene match. For the CDR3, the DNA is TGTGCCAGCAGCTCGAGCGGGAGGGCAGAGACCCAGTACTTC. This gives the protein CASSSSGRAETQYF.

This sequence joins TRBV5-1 and TRBJ2-1; TRBD2 matches 11 bases. The CDR3 has 21 residues. From germline, CDR1 is SGHRS and CDR2 YFSETQ. V lost 5 bases, J lost 0 bases, and 19 bases stayed unmatched. CDR3 DNA sequence: TGCGCCAGCAGTTTTAGACTCCCCGGAACTAGCGGGAGTTCCTCCTACAATGAGCAGTTCTTC. Protein: CASSFRLPGTSGSSSYNEQFF.

CDR3 sequence reads: CASSQQLALAKNIQYF. The CDR3 DNA reads as TGCGCCAGCAGCCAACAACTAGCACTAGCCAAAAACATTCAGTACTTC. The chain carries TRBV4-3 and TRBJ2-4, with a tentative D call TRBD2 (6 bases). CDR3 size: 16 residues. Germline V CDR1 and CDR2: LGHNA, YSLEER. V gave up 2 bases and J gave up 0 bases, with 11 bases separating them.

The chain carries TRBV5-1 and TRBJ2-1; D unclear. The ends were cut back, 4 bases at V and 8 bases at J, with 25 bases in the middle. The CDR3 totals 17 residues. CDR1 and CDR2 (germline): SGHRS, YFSETQ. For the CDR3, the DNA is TGCGCCAGCAGCCCCGGATTGCAGAAGTTTGGTAAAGATGAGCAGTTCTTC. This encodes CASSPGLQKFGKDEQFF. Based on the CDR3 plus reference TRBV5-1 and TRBJ2-1, the full variable domain is KAGVTQTPRYLIKTRGQQVTLSCSPISGHRSVSWYQQTPGQGLQFLFEYFSETQRNKGNFPGRFSGRQFSNSRSEMNVSTLELGDSALYLCASSPGLQKFGKDEQFFGPGTRLTVL.

The J gene is TRBJ2-7, the V gene TRBV5-6; D not certain. Germline V lookup: CDR1 SGHDT, CDR2 YYEEEE. V was cut by 6 bases and J by 3 bases, with 10 bases left in between. This CDR3 is built from 12 residues. In nucleotides, the CDR3 is TGTGCCAGCAACCGGGCCGGCTACGAGCAGTACTTC. It specifies CASNRAGYEQYF.

This clone was seen just once. The chain joins TRBV9 to TRBJ2-1; 8 bases line up with TRBD2. The germline V gene encodes CDR1 SGDLS and CDR2 YYNGEE. The CDR3 runs 16 residues. The junction had 7 bases not matched to a gene; V was cut back by 0 bases and J by 5 bases. In DNA, the CDR3 is TGTGCCAGCAGCGTAGCGGGAGGGTTGTTCGACAATGAGCAGTTCTTC. Residues: CASSVAGGLFDNEQFF.

The gene calls are TRBV5-5 and TRBJ1-4, with a possible D match to TRBD1 (5 bases). The CDR3 contains 15 residues. The V and J ends lost 3 bases and 3 bases respectively, with 12 bases between them. Germline assignment: CDR1 SGHKS and CDR2 YYEKEE (reference sequence). The CDR3 sequence: CASSSRGASNEKLFF. DNA for the CDR3: TGTGCCAGCAGCTCGCGAGGGGCGTCTAATGAAAAACTGTTTTTT. Variable domain in full (rest from reference TRBV5-5 and TRBJ1-4): DAGVTQSPTHLIKTRGQQVTLRCSPISGHKSVSWYQQVLGQGPQFIFQYYEKEERGRGNFPDRFSARQFPNYSSELNVNALLLGDSALYLCASSSRGASNEKLFFGSGTQLSVL.

CDR3 DNA sequence: TGTGCCAGCAGCCGAACGTTCAGGGGCGGTGGGGAGACCCAGTACTTC. The encoded protein is CASSRTFRGGGETQYF. The chain is built from TRBV7-2 and TRBJ2-5; D possibly corresponds to TRBD1 (6 bases). This CDR3 is built from 16 residues. Germline V lookup: CDR1 SGHTA, CDR2 FQGNSA. The V end lost 5 bases, the J end lost 5 bases, and 21 bases lay between the germline ends.

This clone showed up just a few times. The chain couples TRBV19 to TRBJ2-7, with 11 bases that match TRBD2. The CDR3 covers 15 residues. Germline CDR1 reads LNHDA; CDR2 reads SQIVND (reference sequence). V shed 6 bases, J shed 4 bases, and the junction held 8 bases outside the gene matches. The CDR3 sequence: CASSNQLAGDYEQYF. As DNA, the CDR3 is TGTGCCAGTAGCAACCAACTAGCGGGAGATTACGAGCAGTACTTC.

The V call is TRBV7-3, the J call TRBJ2-5; 7 bases are shared with TRBD2. Germline-derived CDR1 and CDR2 are SGHTA and FQGTGA. CDR3 size: 16 residues. V gave up 1 base and J gave up 7 bases; unmatched junction bases: 12. DNA for the CDR3: TGTGCCAGCAGCTTAAGTGCGGCGGGAGATTATGGGACCCAGTACTTC. Translating it yields CASSLSAAGDYGTQYF.

V is TRBV19 and J is TRBJ1-5; the D is unclear. The CDR3 is 11 amino acids. V lost 3 bases and J lost 9, with 6 bases in between. Germline-derived CDR1 and CDR2 are LNHDA and SQIVND (reference sequence). The DNA for the CDR3 is TGTGCCAGTAGTATTTCCGGGCCCCAGCATTTT. Translation: CASSISGPQHF.

The chain is built from TRBV5-5 and TRBJ1-5; 10 bases agree with TRBD1. The germline V gene has CDR1 SGHKS and CDR2 YYEKEE (reference sequence). Trimming at V came to 0 bases and at J to 6 bases, leaving 6 bases not matched to a gene. The CDR3 is 16 amino acids. For the CDR3, the DNA is TGTGCCAGCAGCTTGGCGGTCGGACAGGGGGGTCAGCCCCAGCATTTT. Residues: CASSLAVGQGGQPQHF. The full variable domain, rest sourced from reference TRBV5-5 and TRBJ1-5, is DAGVTQSPTHLIKTRGQQVTLRCSPISGHKSVSWYQQVLGQGPQFIFQYYEKEERGRGNFPDRFSARQFPNYSSELNVNALLLGDSALYLCASSLAVGQGGQPQHFGDGTRLSIL.

The V and J genes are TRBV7-2 and TRBJ1-2; 11 bases align to TRBD1. The CDR3 sequence is 14 residues long. Germline CDR1 reads SGHTA; CDR2 reads FQGNSA. J was trimmed by 4 bases and V by 5 bases; bases with no gene match: 3. DNA of the CDR3: TGTGCCAGCAGCCGGGACAGGGGGAGCTATGGCTACACCTTC. Amino acid sequence: CASSRDRGSYGYTF. The full variable domain, rest sourced from reference TRBV7-2 and TRBJ1-2, is GAGVSQSPSNKVTEKGKDVELRCDPISGHTALYWYRQSLGQGLEFLIYFQGNSAPDKSGLPSDRFSAERTGGSVSTLTIQRTQQEDSAVYLCASSRDRGSYGYTFGSGTRLTVV.

The rearrangement links TRBV5-1 to TRBJ1-3; D ambiguous. The germline CDR1 and CDR2 sequences are SGHRS and YFSETQ. The CDR3 covers 15 residues. The germline V and J ends were trimmed by 0 bases and 2 bases, with 9 bases remaining between them. CDR3 bases: TGCGCCAGCAGCTTGGATCGGAATGCTGGAAACACCATATATTTT. Its translation: CASSLDRNAGNTIYF.

The V call is TRBV5-1, the J call TRBJ1-4, with D hard to call. Germline V gene data show CDR1 as SGHRS and CDR2 as YFSETQ. V gave up 4 bases and J gave up 8 bases, with 21 bases separating them. This CDR3 is 16 amino acids long. For the CDR3, the DNA is TGCGCCAGCAGCCCCCGGGGAGGGCTAGAGGAGGAAAAACTGTTTTTT. Protein: CASSPRGGLEEEKLFF.

The chain joins TRBV29-1 to TRBJ2-3, with D possibly TRBD2 on 6 matching bases. The CDR3 contains 13 residues. The germline gives CDR1 SQVTM, CDR2 ANQGSEA. Deletions cut 5 bases from V and 2 bases from J, with 11 bases between. CDR3: CSVHGGITDTQYF. As DNA, the CDR3 is TGCAGCGTTCACGGGGGTATCACAGATACGCAGTATTTT.

The V gene is TRBV20-1, the J gene TRBJ2-1; D may be TRBD1 (5 bases). The CDR3 is 11 residues long. V was trimmed by 5 bases and J by 7 bases, leaving 9 bases between them. Germline CDR1 reads DFQATT; CDR2 reads SNEGSKA (reference sequence). The CDR3, as DNA: TGCAGTGCTGTTAGGGGTAATGAGCAGTTCTTC. Translating gives CSAVRGNEQFF.

This clone was observed a handful of times. The chain carries TRBV10-3 and TRBJ1-1; D ambiguous. Germline V gene lookup returns CDR1 ENHRY and CDR2 SYGVKD. CDR3 length: 14 amino acids. Trimming took off 5 bases at V and 2 bases at J, with 12 bases between the two ends. The CDR3 DNA is TGTGCCATCAGTTCCCGGGCCCAAAACACTGAAGCTTTCTTT. Translation gives CAISSRAQNTEAFF.

This clone has just a few counts. V gene TRBV5-1 combines with J gene TRBJ1-2, with 9 bases matching TRBD1. Germline CDR1 and CDR2: SGHRS and YFSETQ. CDR3 length: 17 amino acids. Losses at the gene ends were 0 bases for V and 8 bases for J; bases not matched to a gene: 14. CDR3 in amino acids: CASSLDTGQGPKEGYTF. The CDR3 DNA is TGCGCCAGCAGCTTGGATACGGGACAGGGCCCTAAAGAGGGCTACACCTTC.